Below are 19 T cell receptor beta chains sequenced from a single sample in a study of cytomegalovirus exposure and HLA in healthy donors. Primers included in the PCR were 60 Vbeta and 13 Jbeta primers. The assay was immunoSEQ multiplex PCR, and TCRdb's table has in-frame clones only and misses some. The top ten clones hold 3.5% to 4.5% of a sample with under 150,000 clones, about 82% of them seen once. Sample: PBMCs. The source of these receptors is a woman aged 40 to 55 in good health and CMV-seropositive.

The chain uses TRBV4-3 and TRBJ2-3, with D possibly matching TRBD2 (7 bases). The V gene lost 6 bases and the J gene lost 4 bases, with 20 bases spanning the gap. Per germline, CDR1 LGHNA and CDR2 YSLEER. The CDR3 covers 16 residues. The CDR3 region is CASSLQRGGVPDTQYF. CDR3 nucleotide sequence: TGCGCCAGCAGTCTACAGAGGGGGGGCGTCCCAGATACGCAGTATTTT.

The CDR3 is CASSLEGAGSPLHF. The CDR3 coding sequence is TGTGCCAGCAGCTTGGAGGGGGCAGGTTCACCCCTCCACTTT. The chain joins TRBV11-3 to TRBJ1-6, with TRBD1 identical over 7 bases. The trim removed 3 bases at V and 9 bases at J, leaving 5 bases unmatched. The V gene's germline CDR1 is SGHNT and CDR2 YENEEA. CDR3 length equals 14 residues.

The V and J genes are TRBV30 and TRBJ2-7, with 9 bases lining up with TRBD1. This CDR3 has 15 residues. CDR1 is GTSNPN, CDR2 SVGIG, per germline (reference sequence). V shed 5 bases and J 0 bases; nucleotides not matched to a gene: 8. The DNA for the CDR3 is TGTGCCTGGGGCGGGACAGGGCTTAACTCCTACGAGCAGTACTTC. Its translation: CAWGGTGLNSYEQYF. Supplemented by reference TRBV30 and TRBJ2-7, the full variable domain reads SQTIHQWPATLVQPVGSPLSLECTVEGTSNPNLYWYRQAAGRGLQLLFYSVGIGQISSEVPQNLSASRPQDRQFILSSKKLLLSDSGFYLCAWGGTGLNSYEQYFGPGTRLTVT.

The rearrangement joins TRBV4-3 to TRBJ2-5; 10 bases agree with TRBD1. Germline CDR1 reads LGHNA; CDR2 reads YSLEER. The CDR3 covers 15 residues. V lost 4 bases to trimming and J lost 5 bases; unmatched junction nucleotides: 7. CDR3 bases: TGCGCCAGCAGCCTGAACTCGGGACAGGGGGAGACCCAGTACTTC. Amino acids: CASSLNSGQGETQYF.

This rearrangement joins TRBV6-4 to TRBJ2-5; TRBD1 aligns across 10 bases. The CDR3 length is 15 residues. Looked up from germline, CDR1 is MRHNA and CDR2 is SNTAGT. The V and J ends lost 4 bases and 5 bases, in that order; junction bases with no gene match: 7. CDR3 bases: TGTGCCAGCAGTGGGGGGACAGGGGTCGATGAGACCCAGTACTTC. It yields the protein CASSGGTGVDETQYF.

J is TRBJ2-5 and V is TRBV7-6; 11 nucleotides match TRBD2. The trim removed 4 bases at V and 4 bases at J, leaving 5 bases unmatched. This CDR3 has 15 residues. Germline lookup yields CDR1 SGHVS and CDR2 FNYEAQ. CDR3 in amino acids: CASSSSGTSGETQYF. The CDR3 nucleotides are TGTGCCAGCAGCTCTTCCGGGACTAGCGGAGAGACCCAGTACTTC.

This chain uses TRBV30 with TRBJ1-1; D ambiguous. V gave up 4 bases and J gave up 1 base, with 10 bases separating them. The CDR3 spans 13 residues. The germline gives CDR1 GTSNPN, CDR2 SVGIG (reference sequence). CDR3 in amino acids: CAWTLGGNTEAFF. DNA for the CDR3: TGTGCCTGGACCCTCGGCGGGAACACTGAAGCTTTCTTT.

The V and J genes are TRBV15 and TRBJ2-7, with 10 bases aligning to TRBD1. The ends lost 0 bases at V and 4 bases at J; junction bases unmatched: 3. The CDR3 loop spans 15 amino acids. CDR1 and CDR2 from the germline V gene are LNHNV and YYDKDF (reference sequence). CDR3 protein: CATSREGTGVYEQYF. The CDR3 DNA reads TGTGCCACCAGCAGAGAAGGGACAGGGGTGTACGAGCAGTACTTC.

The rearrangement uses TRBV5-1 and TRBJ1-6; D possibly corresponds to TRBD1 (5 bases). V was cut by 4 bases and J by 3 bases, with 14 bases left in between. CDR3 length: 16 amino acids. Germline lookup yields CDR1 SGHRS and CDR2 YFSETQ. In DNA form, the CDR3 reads TGCGCCAGCAGCCCGGAGGGGACTTACTATAATTCACCCCTCCACTTT. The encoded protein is CASSPEGTYYNSPLHF.

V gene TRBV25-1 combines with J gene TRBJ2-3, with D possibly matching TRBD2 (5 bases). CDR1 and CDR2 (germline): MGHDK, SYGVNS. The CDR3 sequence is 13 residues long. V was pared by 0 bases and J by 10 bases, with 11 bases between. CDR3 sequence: CASSEYKGSAQYF. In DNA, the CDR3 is TGTGCCAGCAGTGAATATAAAGGGAGTGCGCAGTATTTT.

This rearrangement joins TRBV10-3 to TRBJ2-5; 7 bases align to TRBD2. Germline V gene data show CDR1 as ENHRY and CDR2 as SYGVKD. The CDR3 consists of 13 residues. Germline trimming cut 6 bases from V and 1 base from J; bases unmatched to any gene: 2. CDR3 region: CAISREAQETQYF. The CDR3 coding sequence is TGTGCCATCAGCCGGGAGGCCCAAGAGACCCAGTACTTC.

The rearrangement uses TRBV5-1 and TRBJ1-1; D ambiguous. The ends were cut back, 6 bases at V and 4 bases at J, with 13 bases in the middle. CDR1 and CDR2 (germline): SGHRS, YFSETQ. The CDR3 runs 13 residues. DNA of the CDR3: TGCGCCAGCAAGGCAATGGAGAGCACTGAAGCTTTCTTT. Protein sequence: CASKAMESTEAFF.

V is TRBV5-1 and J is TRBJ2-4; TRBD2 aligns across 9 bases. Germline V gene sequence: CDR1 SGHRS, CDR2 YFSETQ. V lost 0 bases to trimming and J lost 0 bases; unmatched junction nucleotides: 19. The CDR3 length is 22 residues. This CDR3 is CASSLDVSGGRVNKLAKNIQYF. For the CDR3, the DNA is TGCGCCAGCAGCTTGGATGTATCGGGCGGGAGGGTTAACAAATTAGCCAAAAACATTCAGTACTTC.

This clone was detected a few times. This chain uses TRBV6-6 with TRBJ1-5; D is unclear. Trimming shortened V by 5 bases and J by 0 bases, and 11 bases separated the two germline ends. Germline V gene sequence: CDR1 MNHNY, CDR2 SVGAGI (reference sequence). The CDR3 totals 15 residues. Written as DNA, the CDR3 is TGTGCCAGCAGTGATGAGAGTTCTAGCAATCAGCCCCAGCATTTT. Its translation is CASSDESSSNQPQHF.

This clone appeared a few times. The CDR3 region has the DNA TGTGCCAGCGGTTGGGCCCTTGCCTACGAGCAGTACTTC. Translated, it gives CASGWALAYEQYF. The chain couples TRBV2 to TRBJ2-7; D call uncertain. This CDR3 contains 13 residues. Germline V lookup: CDR1 SNHLY, CDR2 FYNNEI. With 8 bases removed from V and 2 bases from J, the gap between germline ends came to 13 bases.

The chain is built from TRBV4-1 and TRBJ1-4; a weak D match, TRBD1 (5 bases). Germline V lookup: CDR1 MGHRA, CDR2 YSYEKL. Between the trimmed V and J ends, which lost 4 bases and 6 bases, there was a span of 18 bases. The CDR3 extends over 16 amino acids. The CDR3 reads CASSPGAGTRDEKLFF. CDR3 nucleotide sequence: TGCGCCAGCAGCCCGGGCGCCGGGACTCGGGATGAAAAACTGTTTTTT.

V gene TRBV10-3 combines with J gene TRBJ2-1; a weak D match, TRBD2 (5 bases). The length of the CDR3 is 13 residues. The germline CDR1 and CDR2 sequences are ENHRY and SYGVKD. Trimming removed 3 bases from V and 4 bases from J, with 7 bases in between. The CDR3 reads CAISDTRYNEQFF. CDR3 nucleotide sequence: TGTGCCATCAGTGACACTAGGTACAATGAGCAGTTCTTC.

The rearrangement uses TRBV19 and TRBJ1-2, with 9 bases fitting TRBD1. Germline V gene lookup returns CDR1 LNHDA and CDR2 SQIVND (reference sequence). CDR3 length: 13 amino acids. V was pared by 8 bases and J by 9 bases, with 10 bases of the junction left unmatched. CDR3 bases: TGTGCCAGTGCCCGGGACAGGGTTATTAGCTACACCTTC. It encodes CASARDRVISYTF. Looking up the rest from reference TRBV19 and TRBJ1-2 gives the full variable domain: DGGITQSPKYLFRKEGQNVTLSCEQNLNHDAMYWYRQDPGQGLRLIYYSQIVNDFQKGDIAEGYSVSREKKESFPLTVTSAQKNPTAFYLCASARDRVISYTFGSGTRLTVV.

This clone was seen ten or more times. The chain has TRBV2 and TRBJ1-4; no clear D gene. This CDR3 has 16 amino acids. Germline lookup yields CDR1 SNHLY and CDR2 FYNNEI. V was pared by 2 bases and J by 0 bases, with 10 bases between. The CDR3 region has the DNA TGTGCCAGCAGTGAATCGGTTGCCGCAACTAATGAAAAACTGTTTTTT. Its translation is CASSESVAATNEKLFF.